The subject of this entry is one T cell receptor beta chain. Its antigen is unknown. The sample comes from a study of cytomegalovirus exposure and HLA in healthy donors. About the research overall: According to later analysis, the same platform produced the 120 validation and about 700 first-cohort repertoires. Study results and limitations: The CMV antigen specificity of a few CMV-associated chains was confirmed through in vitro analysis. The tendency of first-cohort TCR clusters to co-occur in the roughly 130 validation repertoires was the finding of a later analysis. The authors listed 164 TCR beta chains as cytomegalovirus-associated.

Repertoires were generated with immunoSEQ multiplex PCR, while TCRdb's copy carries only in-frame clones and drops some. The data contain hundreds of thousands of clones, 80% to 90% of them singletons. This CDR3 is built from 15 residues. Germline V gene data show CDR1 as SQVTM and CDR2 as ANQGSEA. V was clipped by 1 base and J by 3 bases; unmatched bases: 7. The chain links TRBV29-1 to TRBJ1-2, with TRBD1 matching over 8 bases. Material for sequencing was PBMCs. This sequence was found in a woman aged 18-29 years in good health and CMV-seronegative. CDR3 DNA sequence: TGCAGCGTTGAAGTGCAGGGGGCGTGGGACTATGGCTACACCTTC. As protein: CSVEVQGAWDYGYTF. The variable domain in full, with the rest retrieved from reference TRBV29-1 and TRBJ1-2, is SAVISQKPSRDICQRGTSLTIQCQVDSQVTMMFWYRQQPGQSLTLIATANQGSEATYESGFVIDKFPISRPNLTFSTLTVSNMSPEDSSIYLCSVEVQGAWDYGYTFGSGTRLTVV.